This TCR beta chain was identified during a study of blood T cell repertoires in COVID-19. Data came from immunoSEQ multiplex PCR; TCRdb stores just in-frame clones and leaves some out. The sample carries hundreds of thousands of clones, around nine tenths recorded once. Residents of 24 US areas, aged roughly 18 to 89 years, made up the participants. Recovered Cohort 3 donors showed two negative PCRs, clearance, or symptom resolution. CDR3 length: 14 residues. V was cut by 3 bases and J by 0 bases, with 6 bases left in between. Per the germline V gene, CDR1 is SGHTA and CDR2 is FQGNSA. Source material: PBMCs or T cells enriched from blood (not recorded which). The source is a woman aged 40-49 years who had recovered from COVID-19. The V call is TRBV7-2, the J call TRBJ1-3; no reliable D call. This CDR3 is CASSLALSGNTIYF. Written as DNA, the CDR3 is TGTGCCAGCAGCTTGGCCCTCTCTGGAAACACCATATATTTT.